This T cell receptor beta chain emerged from a study of cytotoxic CD8 clonotypes in ibrutinib-treated CLL. The protocol was immunoSEQ multiplex PCR, while the TCRdb copy is restricted to in-frame clones and leaves out a portion. The sample consists of some 150,000 clones, about 78% of them appearing once. The TCR comes from a human donor with chronic lymphocytic leukemia. The input for sequencing was PBMCs, taken after 24 months of ibrutinib treatment.

The DNA of the CDR3 is TGTGCCAGCAGCTTAATTGCGCGAGAGACCCAGTACTTC. Its protein is CASSLIARETQYF. The chain uses TRBV7-2 and TRBJ2-5; D is ambiguous. The germline V gene encodes CDR1 SGHTA and CDR2 FQGNSA. With 2 bases removed from V and 4 bases from J, the gap between germline ends came to 8 bases. The CDR3 is 13 residues long.